The present entry profiles one T cell receptor (beta chain) with its context. This sample is drawn from a study of blood T cell repertoires in COVID-19. Some clones are missing from TCRdb's copy, which holds only in-frame ones; the method was immunoSEQ multiplex PCR. The profile shows approximately 73,000 clones, about 80% of them singletons. The CDR3 consists of 15 residues. V was pared by 4 bases and J by 0 bases, with 7 bases of the junction left unmatched. Looked up from germline, CDR1 is SGHNT and CDR2 is YYREEE (reference sequence). V gene TRBV5-4 combines with J gene TRBJ2-7; 7 bases line up with TRBD1. The clonotype originates from a woman aged 70-85 years with acute or convalescent COVID-19. Sequences were obtained from peripheral blood. Here the CDR3 reads CASSADRFVSYEQYF. The CDR3 coding sequence is TGTGCCAGCAGCGCGGACAGGTTTGTCTCCTACGAGCAGTACTTC.